Following are 21 T cell receptor beta chains from one sample sequenced in a study of chronic HIV infection and antiretroviral therapy. TCRdb itself ran the 5' RACE reads through MiXCR, one entry per CDR3 protein. The data show about 38,000 distinct CDR3 sequences, roughly 8.8% seen once. The specimen sequenced was peripheral blood. Receptor source: an adult who had HIV and had not received antiretroviral therapy, or was an uninfected healthy control (not recorded which).

V and J are TRBV10-3 and TRBJ1-1; D is undetermined. CDR3 length: 14 residues. Per the germline V gene, CDR1 is ENHRY and CDR2 is SYGVKD. Between the trimmed V and J ends, which lost 7 bases and 5 bases, there was a span of 17 bases. The CDR3 loop is CAIKYKGGDTEAFF. The CDR3 DNA is TGTGCCATCAAATATAAGGGCGGGGATACTGAAGCTTTCTTT.

This clonotype was recorded at least ten times. The chain links TRBV9 to TRBJ2-5; D might be TRBD1 (6 bases). Trimming stripped 6 bases from V and 2 bases from J, with 11 bases between. In germline, CDR1 is SGDLS, CDR2 YYNGEE. The length of the CDR3 is 13 residues. This CDR3 reads CASNLGGQETQYF. CDR3 sequence (DNA): TGTGCCAGCAACCTAGGGGGACAAGAGACCCAGTACTTC. The entire variable domain, with the rest obtained from reference TRBV9 and TRBJ2-5, is as follows: DSGVTQTPKHLITATGQRVTLRCSPRSGDLSVYWYQQSLDQGLQFLIQYYNGEERAKGNILERFSAQQFPDLHSELNLSSLELGDSALYFCASNLGGQETQYFGPGTRLLVL.

The DNA for the CDR3 is TGCGCCAGCAGCCAAGCGGGGGCGGCCACTGAAGCTTTCTTT. It translates to CASSQAGAATEAFF. The genes are TRBV4-1 and TRBJ1-1, with D perhaps TRBD1 (6 bases). CDR3 size: 14 residues. Germline V gives CDR1 MGHRA, CDR2 YSYEKL. V lost 1 base and J lost 4, with 10 bases in between.

In its sample, this clonotype was seen many times. This chain connects TRBV9 to TRBJ2-4; no clear D. V gave up 4 bases and J gave up 8 bases, with 13 bases separating them. CDR1 is SGDLS, CDR2 YYNGEE, per germline. The CDR3 has 13 amino acids. CDR3 DNA: TGTGCCAGCAGCCAGAGACCCGGTGACATTCAGTACTTC. Encoded protein: CASSQRPGDIQYF.

This clonotype has a count of ten or more. The chain links TRBV4-1 to TRBJ2-3; 7 bases agree with TRBD1. Germline CDR1 reads MGHRA; CDR2 reads YSYEKL. The CDR3 is made up of 16 amino acids. The ends lost 5 bases at V and 0 bases at J; junction bases unmatched: 8. The CDR3 region is CASSKQGPPSTDTQYF. In DNA form, the CDR3 reads TGCGCCAGCAGCAAACAGGGGCCACCTAGCACAGATACGCAGTATTTT.

This clonotype was detected ten times or more. This chain uses TRBV28 with TRBJ2-7; D might be TRBD1 (5 bases). CDR3 length equals 14 residues. Trimming shortened V by 5 bases and J by 10 bases, and 21 bases separated the two germline ends. The V gene's germline CDR1 is MDHEN and CDR2 SYDVKM. This chain's CDR3 is CASSARQMSTHQYF. The CDR3 nucleotides are TGTGCCAGCAGTGCCCGACAGATGTCCACGCACCAGTACTTC.

This clonotype was seen only a few times. The chain has TRBV5-1 and TRBJ2-5; 11 bases map to TRBD2. Germline V gene data show CDR1 as SGHRS and CDR2 as YFSETQ. V was pared by 2 bases and J by 3 bases, with 12 bases of the junction left unmatched. CDR3 length: 18 amino acids. CDR3: CASSFYDLTSGIEETQYF. As DNA, the CDR3 is TGCGCCAGCAGCTTTTATGACCTGACTAGCGGGATTGAAGAGACCCAGTACTTC.

The V gene is TRBV29-1, the J gene TRBJ2-7; no firm D call. V was pared by 6 bases and J by 4 bases, with 16 bases between. The CDR3 is 13 amino acids. The germline CDR1 and CDR2 sequences are SQVTM and ANQGSEA. DNA of the CDR3: TGCAGCGTCCCCCCCCCGAAGGCATACGAGCAGTACTTC. It specifies CSVPPPKAYEQYF.

This clonotype occurred many times. The rearrangement uses TRBV20-1 and TRBJ2-5; TRBD2 matches 7 bases. Unmatched junction bases numbered 2, after V lost 3 bases and J lost 1 base. The CDR3 consists of 13 residues. Per the germline V gene, CDR1 is DFQATT and CDR2 is SNEGSKA (reference sequence). In DNA, the CDR3 is TGCAGTGCTAGCGGACTAGGCCAAGAGACCCAGTACTTC. It codes for CSASGLGQETQYF.

The chain employs TRBV6-4 and TRBJ2-6; perhaps TRBD1 as D (5 bases). Trimming took off 2 bases at V and 0 bases at J, with 5 bases between the two ends. The CDR3 runs 15 residues. Per the germline V gene, CDR1 is MRHNA and CDR2 is SNTAGT. The CDR3 is CASSDDSSGANVLTF. The CDR3, as DNA: TGTGCCAGCAGTGACGACAGCTCTGGGGCCAACGTCCTGACTTTC.

There are many counts of this clonotype. J is TRBJ2-3 and V is TRBV10-2, with TRBD2 matching over 7 bases. Germline V gives CDR1 WSHSY, CDR2 SAAADI. CDR3 length equals 14 residues. V lost 6 bases to trimming and J lost 1 base; unmatched junction nucleotides: 4. The DNA for the CDR3 is TGCGCCAGCAGGGCACTAGCGCGCACAGATACGCAGTATTTT. Residues: CASRALARTDTQYF.

Only a few counts were recorded for this clonotype. This chain uses TRBV28 with TRBJ2-5; D ambiguous. CDR3 length: 14 residues. Trimming removed 5 bases from V and 1 base from J, with 11 bases in between. Germline CDR1 MDHEN, CDR2 SYDVKM. For the CDR3, the DNA is TGTGCCAGCAGTCCTGGATACTTCCAAGAGACCCAGTACTTC. Its protein is CASSPGYFQETQYF.

The chain has TRBV7-2 and TRBJ2-3; 11 bases line up with TRBD2. CDR1 is SGHTA, CDR2 FQGNSA, per germline. This CDR3 spans 17 amino acids. Unmatched junction bases numbered 12, after V lost 5 bases and J lost 5 bases. This CDR3 reads CASSTLTSGIRGDTQYF. CDR3 coding DNA: TGTGCCAGCAGCACCTTGACTAGCGGGATAAGGGGAGATACGCAGTATTTT.

There are a few counts of this clonotype. The J gene is TRBJ2-4, the V gene TRBV20-1; 7 positions agree with TRBD2. Germline CDR1 DFQATT, CDR2 SNEGSKA (reference sequence). CDR3 length: 10 residues. CDR3 in amino acids: CRREINIQYF. Here the CDR3 DNA reads TGCAGGCGGGAGATAAACATTCAGTACTTC.

The rearrangement uses TRBV29-1 and TRBJ2-1, with 7 bases fitting TRBD1. J gave up 7 bases and V 8 bases, and 5 bases lay outside the gene matches. The CDR3 totals 11 residues. Germline assignment: CDR1 SQVTM and CDR2 ANQGSEA. CDR3 DNA sequence: TGCAGCACCCGACAGGGAAATGAGCAGTTCTTC. As protein: CSTRQGNEQFF.

The gene calls are TRBV28 and TRBJ1-1; no clear D gene. V was clipped by 4 bases and J by 5 bases, with 8 bases between them. This CDR3 is 12 amino acids long. Germline V gives CDR1 MDHEN, CDR2 SYDVKM. The CDR3 here is CASSSGLTEAFF. The CDR3 DNA sequence: TGTGCCAGCAGTTCTGGACTTACTGAAGCTTTCTTT.

This clonotype was counted many times. The rearrangement joins TRBV9 to TRBJ2-7; D assignment may be TRBD1 or TRBD2 (5 bases each). The length of the CDR3 is 14 residues. Germline V gene sequence: CDR1 SGDLS, CDR2 YYNGEE. With 0 bases removed from V and 2 bases from J, the gap between germline ends came to 9 bases. The CDR3 nucleotides are TGTGCCAGCAGCGTAGCTCCGGGGCCCTACGAGCAGTACTTC. Its protein product is CASSVAPGPYEQYF. Looking up the rest from reference TRBV9 and TRBJ2-7 gives the full variable domain: DSGVTQTPKHLITATGQRVTLRCSPRSGDLSVYWYQQSLDQGLQFLIQYYNGEERAKGNILERFSAQQFPDLHSELNLSSLELGDSALYFCASSVAPGPYEQYFGPGTRLTVT.

This clonotype appeared many times. The chain employs TRBV14 and TRBJ2-1; perhaps TRBD1 as D (6 bases). V was trimmed by 4 bases and J by 7 bases, leaving 17 bases between them. CDR3 size: 15 residues. Germline V lookup: CDR1 SGHDN, CDR2 FVKESK. In DNA, the CDR3 is TGTGCCAGCAGCCTCTTTACAGGGTACGGTAATGAGCAGTTCTTC. Protein: CASSLFTGYGNEQFF.

In its sample, this clonotype was seen a few times. V gene TRBV29-1 combines with J gene TRBJ2-1; 12 bases match TRBD2. CDR3 length: 15 amino acids. V shed 8 bases, J shed 8 bases, and the junction held 13 bases outside the gene matches. From germline, CDR1 is SQVTM and CDR2 ANQGSEA. The CDR3 here is CSLSKTSGRFDEQFF. CDR3 DNA sequence: TGCAGCCTTTCCAAGACTAGCGGGAGATTCGATGAGCAGTTCTTC.

This chain connects TRBV28 to TRBJ1-2, with TRBD1 as a possible D gene (6 bases). Trimming took off 11 bases at V and 6 bases at J, with 22 bases between the two ends. This CDR3 region has 14 residues. CDR1 is MDHEN and CDR2 is SYDVKM in the germline V gene. The CDR3 DNA reads as TGTGCCGGACGATCAAACAGGGACTTGAATGGCTACACCTTC. Protein product: CAGRSNRDLNGYTF.

This clonotype was seen more than once but under ten times. The chain carries TRBV28 and TRBJ2-7, with TRBD2 matching over 14 bases. Germline-derived CDR1 and CDR2 are MDHEN and SYDVKM. The CDR3 totals 15 residues. V lost 5 bases to trimming and J lost 5 bases; unmatched junction nucleotides: 5. The CDR3, as DNA: TGTGCCAGCAGTGCCCGACTAGCGGGAGGGAACGAGCAGTACTTC. The encoded protein is CASSARLAGGNEQYF.